The next 17 T cell receptor beta chains were all read from a single sample in a study of T cell responses to AZD1222 COVID-19 vaccine. Libraries were prepared by immunoSEQ multiplex PCR; TCRdb keeps only in-frame clonotypes and omits some of them. The sample contains 150,000 to 200,000 clones, approximately 86% of which appear only once. The specimen was peripheral blood, collected on day 0 of AZD1222 vaccination. These receptors were collected from an adult in good health.

The gene calls are TRBV2 and TRBJ2-1, with D possibly being TRBD2 (5 bases). V was pared by 6 bases and J by 6 bases, with 18 bases between. The CDR3 spans 15 residues. Per germline, CDR1 SNHLY and CDR2 FYNNEI. In DNA form, the CDR3 reads TGTGCCAGCAGCCTCATGCCGGTCGGGGTCAATGAGCAGTTCTTC. It translates to CASSLMPVGVNEQFF.

The chain employs TRBV19 and TRBJ2-3, with 8 positions matching TRBD1. CDR3 length equals 17 residues. Germline V gene data show CDR1 as LNHDA and CDR2 as SQIVND (reference sequence). V shed 3 bases and J 2 bases; nucleotides not matched to a gene: 10. CDR3 in amino acids: CASSIGTGPLPTDTQYF. The CDR3 DNA is TGTGCCAGTAGTATTGGGACAGGACCTTTGCCCACAGATACGCAGTATTTT.

The genes are TRBV28 and TRBJ1-5, with 8 bases fitting TRBD1. The CDR3 covers 14 residues. Looked up from germline, CDR1 is MDHEN and CDR2 is SYDVKM. Unmatched junction bases numbered 4, after V lost 6 bases and J lost 3 bases. CDR3 DNA: TGTGCCAGCAGCCCGACAGGGGACAATCAGCCCCAGCATTTT. It is translated as CASSPTGDNQPQHF.

This clone has a handful of counts. The chain recombines TRBV5-1 with TRBJ1-1; TRBD1 is a possible D gene (5 bases). The CDR3 contains 15 residues. V shed 4 bases and J shed 1 base, with 14 bases lying between them. CDR1 and CDR2 (germline): SGHRS, YFSETQ. CDR3 DNA sequence: TGCGCCAGCAGCCCCCGACAGACGGCGAACACTGAAGCTTTCTTT. It codes for CASSPRQTANTEAFF.

In DNA, the CDR3 is TGTGCCAGCAGAGGGGGGACAGGGGTTAATCAGCCCCAGCATTTT. The encoded protein is CASRGGTGVNQPQHF. The chain uses TRBV7-2 and TRBJ1-5; TRBD1 matches at 10 bases. This CDR3 is built from 15 residues. CDR1 is SGHTA, CDR2 FQGNSA, per germline. The V segment lost 6 bases and the J segment 4 bases; nucleotides outside the gene matches: 6. Based on the CDR3 plus reference TRBV7-2 and TRBJ1-5, the full variable domain is GAGVSQSPSNKVTEKGKDVELRCDPISGHTALYWYRQSLGQGLEFLIYFQGNSAPDKSGLPSDRFSAERTGGSVSTLTIQRTQQEDSAVYLCASRGGTGVNQPQHFGDGTRLSIL.

V usage is TRBV6-2 or TRBV6-3 and J usage is TRBJ2-1; TRBD2 agrees at 8 bases. Trimming took 2 bases from V and 13 from J; bases not matched to a gene: 10. There are 14 residues in the CDR3. The germline V gene encodes CDR1 MNHEY and CDR2 SVGEGT. The CDR3 here is CASSYTQLAARQFF. The DNA of the CDR3 is TGTGCCAGCAGTTACACCCAACTAGCGGCCCGTCAGTTCTTC.

The rearrangement joins TRBV7-9 to TRBJ2-7, with 11 bases lining up with TRBD2. The V segment lost 1 base and the J segment 0 bases; nucleotides outside the gene matches: 5. CDR3 length: 17 residues. The V gene's germline CDR1 is SEHNR and CDR2 FQNEAQ (reference sequence). The chain's CDR3 is CASSLETGTSGSYEQYF. For the CDR3, the DNA is TGTGCCAGCAGCTTAGAAACCGGGACTAGCGGCTCCTACGAGCAGTACTTC. The full variable domain, completed using reference TRBV7-9 and TRBJ2-7, is DTGVSQNPRHKITKRGQNVTFRCDPISEHNRLYWYRQTLGQGPEFLTYFQNEAQLEKSRLLSDRFSAERPKGSFSTLEIQRTEQGDSAMYLCASSLETGTSGSYEQYFGPGTRLTVT.

Here the CDR3 reads CASSIVGYSPDTQYF. The CDR3 DNA reads as TGTGCCAGTAGTATAGTCGGCTACAGCCCAGATACGCAGTATTTT. This chain uses TRBV19 with TRBJ2-3; no firm D call. This CDR3 region has 15 residues. Trimming left V 1 base short and J 4 bases short, with 12 bases between. Germline CDR1 is LNHDA and CDR2 is SQIVND (reference sequence).

The chain carries TRBV19 and TRBJ1-6, with a possible D match to TRBD1 (6 bases). Trimming pared 0 bases from V and 9 bases from J, leaving 15 bases between. The germline V gene encodes CDR1 LNHDA and CDR2 SQIVND (reference sequence). The CDR3 contains 16 residues. Here the CDR3 DNA reads TGTGCCAGTAGTATAGATCCGGCGGGAGGGGGTTCACCCCTCCACTTT. It encodes CASSIDPAGGGSPLHF.

The chain couples TRBV19 to TRBJ2-3; possibly TRBD2 for D (6 bases). CDR3 length equals 14 residues. With 6 bases removed from V and 4 bases from J, the gap between germline ends came to 14 bases. Germline CDR1 reads LNHDA; CDR2 reads SQIVND (reference sequence). The chain's CDR3 is CASRATWEADTQYF. The DNA for the CDR3 is TGTGCCAGTAGGGCCACCTGGGAGGCAGATACGCAGTATTTT.

The genes are TRBV27 and TRBJ2-5; no clear D gene. CDR1 is MNHEY, CDR2 SMNVEV, per germline (reference sequence). This CDR3 has 14 residues. V shed 6 bases and J shed 3 bases, with 14 bases lying between them. CDR3 region: CASSSTWAEETQYF. The DNA for the CDR3 is TGTGCCAGCAGCTCGACCTGGGCCGAAGAGACCCAGTACTTC.

This clone occurred once. J is TRBJ1-6 and V is TRBV6-6; TRBD1 might be the D (6 bases). Trimming cost V 5 bases and J 6 bases, with 26 bases left between them. CDR1 and CDR2 (germline): MNHNY, SVGAGI (reference sequence). The CDR3 length is 19 residues. CDR3 DNA: TGTGCCAGCAGTCATACTCGCTCTGGCCAGGGGCTCCTTAATTCACCCCTCCACTTT. It is translated as CASSHTRSGQGLLNSPLHF.

This clone occurred a few times. The CDR3 DNA reads as TGCGCCAGCAGCTTGGCGGGCCAGGGTGCGGACGAGCAGTACTTC. Amino acids: CASSLAGQGADEQYF. V is TRBV5-1 and J is TRBJ2-7; D perhaps matches TRBD1 (5 bases). Deletions cut 0 bases from V and 5 bases from J, with 15 bases between. CDR1 SGHRS and CDR2 YFSETQ come from the germline V gene. The CDR3 is 15 residues long.

This clone was observed once. The chain uses TRBV5-4 and TRBJ2-5; D remains unclear. The CDR3 is 14 amino acids. CDR1 is SGHNT, CDR2 YYREEE, per germline (reference sequence). Trimming shortened V by 7 bases and J by 0 bases, and 13 bases separated the two germline ends. The CDR3 loop reads CASWDGRNQETQYF. As DNA, the CDR3 is TGTGCCAGCTGGGATGGTCGTAACCAAGAGACCCAGTACTTC.

This chain connects TRBV5-1 to TRBJ1-1; D gene uncertain. The CDR3 runs 13 residues. Germline V lookup: CDR1 SGHRS, CDR2 YFSETQ. With 4 bases removed from V and 5 bases from J, the gap between germline ends came to 12 bases. The CDR3 sequence is CASSPGSGTEAFF. DNA of the CDR3: TGCGCCAGCAGCCCGGGGTCGGGAACTGAAGCTTTCTTT.

This rearrangement joins TRBV27 to TRBJ2-7; D perhaps matches TRBD1 (6 bases). Germline values: CDR1 MNHEY, CDR2 SMNVEV (reference sequence). The CDR3 is made up of 15 amino acids. V shed 3 bases and J shed 1 base, with 13 bases lying between them. The CDR3 bases are TGTGCCAGCAGTTTTTTGGGGGCAAGGTCCTACGAGCAGTACTTC. This encodes CASSFLGARSYEQYF.

The chain uses TRBV5-8 and TRBJ2-1; no clear D. V was pared by 4 bases and J by 1 base, with 12 bases between. The V gene's germline CDR1 is SGHTS and CDR2 YDEGEE. The CDR3 contains 15 residues. CDR3 nucleotides: TGTGCCAGCAGCCGCGGACGGGCATCCTACAATGAGCAGTTCTTC. Residues: CASSRGRASYNEQFF.